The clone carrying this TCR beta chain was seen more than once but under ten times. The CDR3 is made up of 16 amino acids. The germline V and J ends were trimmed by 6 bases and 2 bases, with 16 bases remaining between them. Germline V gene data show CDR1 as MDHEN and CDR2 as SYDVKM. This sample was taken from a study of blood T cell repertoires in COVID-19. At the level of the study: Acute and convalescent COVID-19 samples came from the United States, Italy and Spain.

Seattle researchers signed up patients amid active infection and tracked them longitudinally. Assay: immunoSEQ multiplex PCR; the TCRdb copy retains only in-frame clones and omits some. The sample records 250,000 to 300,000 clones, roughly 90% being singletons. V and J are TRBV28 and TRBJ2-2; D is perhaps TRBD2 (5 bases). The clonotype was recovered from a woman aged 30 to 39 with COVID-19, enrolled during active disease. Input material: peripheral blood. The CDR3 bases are TGTGCCAGCAGCAAGCGCCCGGGATTCAACACCGGGGAGCTGTTTTTT. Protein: CASSKRPGFNTGELFF. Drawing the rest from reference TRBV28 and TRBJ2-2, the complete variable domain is DVKVTQSSRYLVKRTGEKVFLECVQDMDHENMFWYRQDPGLGLRLIYFSYDVKMKEKGDIPEGYSVSREKKERFSLILESASTNQTSMYLCASSKRPGFNTGELFFGEGSRLTVL.